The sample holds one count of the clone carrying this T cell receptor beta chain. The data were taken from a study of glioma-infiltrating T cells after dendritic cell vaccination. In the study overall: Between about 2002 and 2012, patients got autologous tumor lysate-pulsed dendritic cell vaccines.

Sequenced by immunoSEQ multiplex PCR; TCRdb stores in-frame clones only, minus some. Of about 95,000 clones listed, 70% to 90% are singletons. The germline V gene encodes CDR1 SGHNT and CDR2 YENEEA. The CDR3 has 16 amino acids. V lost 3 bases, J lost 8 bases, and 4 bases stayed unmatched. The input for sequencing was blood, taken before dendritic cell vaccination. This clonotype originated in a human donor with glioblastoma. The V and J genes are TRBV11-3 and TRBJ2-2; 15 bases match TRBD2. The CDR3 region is CASSFGLAGGSGELFF. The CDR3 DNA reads TGTGCCAGCAGCTTTGGACTAGCGGGAGGGTCAGGGGAGCTGTTTTTT.